The 27 T cell receptor beta chains below come from one sample, sequenced in a study of T-cell memory formation after mild COVID-19. TCRdb re-analysed the 5' RACE reads in MiXCR, keeping a single row per CDR3 protein. There are 550,000 to 600,000 distinct CDR3 sequences in the sample; roughly 21% occur only once, and approximately 8% lies in the top ten. The material sequenced was PBMCs or a T cell subset sorted from them (not recorded which). The receptors shown here come from an adult woman who had mild COVID-19 (a few samples of this study predate the infection). Cell type and time point are not known.

This clonotype was detected only a few times. The chain links TRBV15 to TRBJ2-1, with unresolved D. The CDR3 totals 12 residues. Germline V gene data show CDR1 as LNHNV and CDR2 as YYDKDF (reference sequence). Trimming pared 1 base from V and 10 bases from J, leaving 8 bases between. CDR3 DNA: TGTGCCACCAGCAGAGGTGGAGAGGAGCAGTTCTTC. The encoded protein is CATSRGGEEQFF. Complete variable domain (other parts from reference TRBV15 and TRBJ2-1): DAMVIQNPRYQVTQFGKPVTLSCSQTLNHNVMYWYQQKSSQAPKLLFHYYDKDFNNEADTPDNFQSRRPNTSFCFLDIRSPGLGDTAMYLCATSRGGEEQFFGPGTRLTVL.

The CDR3 reads CASKTVFSYEQYF. The CDR3 DNA follows: TGCGCCAGTAAGACGGTCTTCTCCTACGAGCAGTACTTC. V gene TRBV5-1 combines with J gene TRBJ2-7, with D unclear. This CDR3 has 13 amino acids. In germline, CDR1 is SGHRS, CDR2 YFSETQ. The V and J ends lost 8 bases and 0 bases respectively, with 12 bases between them.

The rearrangement uses TRBV10-3 and TRBJ2-3; D call uncertain. This CDR3 comprises 11 residues. Germline CDR1 and CDR2: ENHRY and SYGVKD. The ends were cut back, 10 bases at V and 3 bases at J, with 8 bases in the middle. The CDR3 DNA reads TGTGCCACCACCCTGACAGATACGCAGTATTTT. Translation: CATTLTDTQYF.

The V gene is TRBV6-2 or TRBV6-3, the J gene TRBJ2-7; 8 bases agree with TRBD2. Losses at the gene ends were 8 bases for V and 6 bases for J; bases not matched to a gene: 12. This CDR3 is built from 14 residues. Germline assignment: CDR1 MNHEY and CDR2 SVGEGT. The CDR3 region has the DNA TGTGCCAGCGGGTTAGCGGGATTCACGGGCGAGCAGTACTTC. This gives the protein CASGLAGFTGEQYF.

This clonotype was picked up a small number of times. CDR3 in DNA: TGTGCCAGCCTAGGGTCGGGGTTAAATGAAAAACTGTTTTTT. Its protein product is CASLGSGLNEKLFF. V gene TRBV6-5 combines with J gene TRBJ1-4; D ambiguous. Per germline, CDR1 MNHEY and CDR2 SVGAGI. The V end was cut by 8 bases, the J end by 5 bases, with 15 bases between. CDR3 length: 14 amino acids.

This clonotype has just a few counts. The chain recombines TRBV6-2 or TRBV6-3 with TRBJ2-7; 14 nucleotides align to TRBD2. Trimming took 7 bases from V and 7 from J; bases not matched to a gene: 6. Germline values: CDR1 MNHEY, CDR2 SVGEGT. This CDR3 comprises 14 residues. CDR3 region: CASTGLAGGGEQYF. The CDR3 nucleotides read TGTGCCAGCACTGGACTAGCGGGAGGTGGTGAGCAGTACTTC.

This clonotype was seen more than once but under ten times. The chain combines TRBV29-1 with TRBJ2-7, with D perhaps matching TRBD1 (6 bases). Trimming cost V 2 bases and J 2 bases, with 16 bases left between them. This CDR3 has 15 amino acids. The V gene's germline CDR1 is SQVTM and CDR2 ANQGSEA. The CDR3 DNA follows: TGCAGCGTTGAACCCTCGCCGGGACACCCCTACGAGCAGTACTTC. It codes for CSVEPSPGHPYEQYF.

This clonotype was detected only a few times. The chain employs TRBV29-1 and TRBJ2-2, with a tentative D call TRBD2 (5 bases). The CDR3 covers 15 residues. Trimming shortened V by 4 bases and J by 3 bases, and 15 bases separated the two germline ends. Germline assignment: CDR1 SQVTM and CDR2 ANQGSEA. The DNA for the CDR3 is TGCAGCGTTGTGGAATCGCGGGCAGACACCGGGGAGCTGTTTTTT. This codes for CSVVESRADTGELFF.

This clonotype was seen a few times. The CDR3 reads CASSLGGVRAADTQYF. CDR3 nucleotides: TGTGCCAGCAGTTTAGGGGGGGTAAGGGCGGCAGATACGCAGTATTTT. The chain uses TRBV12-3 or TRBV12-4 and TRBJ2-3; weak D call: TRBD2 (6 bases). The CDR3 has 16 amino acids. The V end was cut by 1 base, the J end by 4 bases, with 15 bases between.

This clonotype has more than one count but fewer than ten. CDR3 bases: TGCGCCAGCAGCCGGTCGGCCCGGAACTACAATGAGCAGTTCTTC. Its protein is CASSRSARNYNEQFF. The chain carries TRBV4-1 and TRBJ2-1; D gene uncertain. The CDR3 runs to 15 residues. Germline V gene data show CDR1 as MGHRA and CDR2 as YSYEKL. With 4 bases removed from V and 3 bases from J, the gap between germline ends came to 13 bases.

The gene calls are TRBV20-1 and TRBJ2-3; D gene uncertain. Looked up from germline, CDR1 is DFQATT and CDR2 is SNEGSKA (reference sequence). The CDR3 runs 16 residues. Trimming pared 0 bases from V and 0 bases from J, leaving 13 bases between. The DNA of the CDR3 is TGCAGTGCTAGAGATCCCTGGGTTTCTAGCACAGATACGCAGTATTTT. Translated: CSARDPWVSSTDTQYF.

V gene TRBV5-1 combines with J gene TRBJ2-7; D tentatively fits TRBD1 or TRBD2 (5 bases each). The CDR3 is 13 residues long. The V gene's germline CDR1 is SGHRS and CDR2 YFSETQ. Trimming removed 5 bases from V and 1 base from J, with 10 bases in between. CDR3 nucleotide sequence: TGCGCCAGCAGGGGGACGGCTTCCTACGAGCAGTACTTC. It specifies CASRGTASYEQYF.

The CDR3 DNA sequence: TGTGCCAGCAGTCCCACTAGCAAGGAGAACACCGGGGAGCTGTTTTTT. This sequence encodes CASSPTSKENTGELFF. The chain links TRBV12-3 or TRBV12-4 to TRBJ2-2, with a possible D match to TRBD2 (6 bases). Trimming cost V 5 bases and J 1 base, with 14 bases left between them. The CDR3 loop spans 16 amino acids.

The rearrangement links TRBV11-2 to TRBJ1-1; D uncertain. The germline CDR1 and CDR2 sequences are SGHAT and FQNNGV. V lost 2 bases to trimming and J lost 4 bases, with 14 bases between them. The CDR3 consists of 15 residues. CDR3 DNA sequence: TGTGCCAGCAGCTTATCTCCCACCGGGCTCACTGAAGCTTTCTTT. Amino acids: CASSLSPTGLTEAFF.

The chain uses TRBV7-9 and TRBJ1-1; D is undetermined. Trimming stripped 4 bases from V and 2 bases from J, with 11 bases between. This CDR3 comprises 14 residues. Germline V CDR1 and CDR2: SEHNR, FQNEAQ (reference sequence). The CDR3 spells CASSSRIQNTEAFF. As DNA, the CDR3 is TGTGCCAGCAGCTCCAGGATTCAAAACACTGAAGCTTTCTTT.

In DNA form, the CDR3 reads TGTGCCAGCAGCCGAAGCCAGGTCAATGAGCAGTTCTTC. It specifies CASSRSQVNEQFF. The rearrangement links TRBV3-1 to TRBJ2-1, with unresolved D. Per germline, CDR1 LGHDT and CDR2 YNNKEL (reference sequence). The CDR3 spans 13 residues. Trimming took off 4 bases at V and 6 bases at J, with 10 bases between the two ends.

The gene calls are TRBV15 and TRBJ2-1, with D perhaps TRBD1 (5 bases). The V gene lost 0 bases and the J gene lost 6 bases, with 9 bases spanning the gap. There are 14 residues in the CDR3. Germline lookup yields CDR1 LNHNV and CDR2 YYDKDF (reference sequence). Here the CDR3 DNA reads TGTGCCACCAGCAGAGAAGGCAGGGCCAATGAGCAGTTCTTC. Protein sequence: CATSREGRANEQFF.

The chain employs TRBV10-3 and TRBJ2-7, with D unclear. Germline CDR1 ENHRY, CDR2 SYGVKD. V was cut by 4 bases and J by 3 bases, with 10 bases left in between. The CDR3 length is 13 residues. This chain's CDR3 is CAISVGVDYEQYF. The CDR3 nucleotides are TGTGCCATCAGTGTTGGTGTAGACTACGAGCAGTACTTC.

The V gene is TRBV5-1, the J gene TRBJ2-3; 7 nucleotides agree with TRBD1. CDR1 SGHRS and CDR2 YFSETQ come from the germline V gene. V dropped 5 bases and J dropped 4; count of bases not matched to a gene: 7. The CDR3 consists of 14 residues. CDR3 amino acids: CASRADRVPDTQYF. DNA for the CDR3: TGCGCCAGCAGGGCCGACAGGGTCCCAGATACGCAGTATTTT.

CDR3: CATSKRVPNNEQFF. The CDR3 nucleotides are TGTGCCACCAGTAAGAGGGTCCCCAACAATGAGCAGTTCTTC. This sequence joins TRBV7-6 and TRBJ2-1, with D perhaps TRBD2 (5 bases). The CDR3 loop spans 14 amino acids. The V gene lost 10 bases and the J gene lost 5 bases, with 18 bases spanning the gap. Germline V lookup: CDR1 SGHVS, CDR2 FNYEAQ.

The chain employs TRBV7-9 and TRBJ2-1, with TRBD2 matching over 9 bases. From germline, CDR1 is SEHNR and CDR2 FQNEAQ (reference sequence). Germline trimming cut 2 bases from V and 7 bases from J; bases unmatched to any gene: 9. The length of the CDR3 is 16 residues. The CDR3 here is CASSLHLAGARNEQFF. CDR3 nucleotides: TGTGCCAGCAGCTTACATTTAGCGGGAGCGAGGAATGAGCAGTTCTTC.

This clonotype was seen a handful of times. V gene TRBV5-1 combines with J gene TRBJ2-1, with D unclear. The CDR3 spans 12 residues. Between the trimmed V and J ends, which lost 0 bases and 7 bases, there was a span of 5 bases. Germline CDR1 reads SGHRS; CDR2 reads YFSETQ. CDR3 in DNA: TGCGCCAGCAGCTTGGAGGCAAATGAGCAGTTCTTC. Translating gives CASSLEANEQFF.

A few counts support this clonotype. The chain combines TRBV12-3 or TRBV12-4 with TRBJ2-2; a weak D match, TRBD1 (6 bases). This CDR3 region has 16 residues. Trimming removed 5 bases at V and 2 bases at J, with 15 bases between. The CDR3 coding sequence is TGTGCCAGCAGTCGATACAGGGTGGGAAACACCGGGGAGCTGTTTTTT. Translation gives CASSRYRVGNTGELFF.

The chain joins TRBV24-1 to TRBJ2-1, with 8 positions matching TRBD1. V shed 7 bases, J shed 0 bases, and the junction held 7 bases outside the gene matches. The CDR3 is 16 residues long. Germline V gives CDR1 KGHDR, CDR2 SFDVKD. In DNA form, the CDR3 reads TGTGCCACCAGCGCCGGACAGGGCCTCTCCTACAATGAGCAGTTCTTC. Encoded protein: CATSAGQGLSYNEQFF.

The V gene is TRBV2, the J gene TRBJ2-7; D may be TRBD2 (6 bases). Germline CDR1 is SNHLY and CDR2 is FYNNEI. This CDR3 spans 14 amino acids. The V end was cut by 6 bases, the J end by 4 bases, with 16 bases between. This CDR3 is CASSYPGLDYEQYF. The CDR3 region has the DNA TGTGCCAGCAGCTACCCGGGACTCGATTACGAGCAGTACTTC.

This sequence joins TRBV11-2 and TRBJ2-3, with no clear D. CDR3 length: 14 amino acids. V was trimmed by 4 bases and J by 2 bases, leaving 10 bases between them. Germline values: CDR1 SGHAT, CDR2 FQNNGV. CDR3 amino acids: CASSSVLNTDTQYF. In nucleotides, the CDR3 is TGTGCCAGCAGCTCGGTTCTAAACACAGATACGCAGTATTTT. Full variable domain (outside the CDR3, taken from reference TRBV11-2 and TRBJ2-3): EAGVAQSPRYKIIEKRQSVAFWCNPISGHATLYWYQQILGQGPKLLIQFQNNGVVDDSQLPKDRFSAERLKGVDSTLKIQPAKLEDSAVYLCASSSVLNTDTQYFGPGTRLTVL.

This clonotype turned up a few times. This CDR3 is CASSYAGTGGRLGGYTF. As DNA, the CDR3 is TGTGCCAGCAGCTATGCCGGGACAGGGGGCCGCTTGGGGGGCTACACCTTC. This chain uses TRBV7-2 with TRBJ1-2; TRBD1 matches at 12 bases. The length of the CDR3 is 17 residues. J gave up 8 bases and V 4 bases, and 14 bases lay outside the gene matches. Germline V gives CDR1 SGHTA, CDR2 FQGNSA.